What follows are 21 T cell receptor beta chains derived from one specimen sequenced in a study of control samples from healthy donors and cancer patients. TCRdb's table, derived via immunoSEQ multiplex PCR, lists solely in-frame clones and lacks some. Of about 120,000 clones in the sample, 88% were seen once. The source material was blood. The origin of the receptors is a woman in her seventies in good health.

This chain connects TRBV6-2 or TRBV6-3 to TRBJ2-7; D remains unclear. Germline CDR1 MNHEY, CDR2 SVGEGT. This CDR3 region has 14 residues. V dropped 5 bases and J dropped 1 base, with 12 bases sitting between them. CDR3 DNA: TGTGCCAGCAGTCTTACCTCTGGGTCCTACGAGCAGTACTTC. It is translated as CASSLTSGSYEQYF.

This rearrangement joins TRBV5-1 to TRBJ2-5; maybe TRBD2 (6 bases). CDR1 is SGHRS and CDR2 is YFSETQ in the germline V gene. CDR3 size: 14 residues. Trimming shortened V by 3 bases and J by 5 bases, and 14 bases separated the two germline ends. Written as DNA, the CDR3 is TGCGCCAGCAGCTATGAGACTAGTTGGGAGACCCAGTACTTC. As protein: CASSYETSWETQYF.

The gene calls are TRBV19 and TRBJ1-3; D unresolved. The ends were cut back, 8 bases at V and 2 bases at J, with 13 bases in the middle. The germline gives CDR1 LNHDA, CDR2 SQIVND (reference sequence). The CDR3 totals 14 residues. The CDR3 DNA reads as TGTGCCAGTCGGTACGGAGACGCTGGAAACACCATATATTTT. This codes for CASRYGDAGNTIYF.

The rearrangement links TRBV9 to TRBJ1-2; D remains ambiguous. Germline values: CDR1 SGDLS, CDR2 YYNGEE. V gave up 1 base and J gave up 8 bases, with 9 bases separating them. This CDR3 comprises 12 residues. The CDR3 DNA follows: TGTGCCAGCAGCGTACCCTCACACGGCTACACCTTC. As protein: CASSVPSHGYTF.

The rearrangement joins TRBV19 to TRBJ2-3; perhaps TRBD2 as D (5 bases). This CDR3 contains 17 residues. V was shortened by 5 bases and J by 3 bases, with 21 bases between the two germline ends. Germline CDR1 LNHDA, CDR2 SQIVND (reference sequence). The CDR3 DNA sequence: TGTGCCAGTAGTCCCCGGTCGGCAAGCTCGGGGACAGATACGCAGTATTTT. Its protein is CASSPRSASSGTDTQYF.

J is TRBJ1-1 and V is TRBV9; no clear D gene. The length of the CDR3 is 14 residues. CDR1 and CDR2 from the germline V gene are SGDLS and YYNGEE. Between the trimmed V and J ends, which lost 0 bases and 7 bases, there was a span of 13 bases. CDR3 nucleotide sequence: TGTGCCAGCAGCGTAGCCTCACGGGTCGGTGAAGCTTTCTTT. Amino acids: CASSVASRVGEAFF.

This clone was observed once. The chain is built from TRBV5-1 and TRBJ2-2; 8 positions agree with TRBD2. Germline loops: CDR1 SGHRS, CDR2 YFSETQ. Trimming cost V 2 bases and J 4 bases; bases outside gene matches: 7. The CDR3 contains 16 residues. CDR3 residues: CASSFTGGSRTGELFF. CDR3 in DNA: TGCGCCAGCAGCTTTACGGGGGGGTCGCGCACCGGGGAGCTGTTTTTT.

This chain's CDR3 is CASSRDDPYQDNEQFF. The CDR3 DNA reads as TGCGCCAGCAGCCGCGACGATCCTTACCAGGACAATGAGCAGTTCTTC. The V call is TRBV4-3, the J call TRBJ2-1; D ambiguous. Trimming took 4 bases from V and 5 from J, leaving 18 bases between them. The CDR3 contains 16 residues. The germline V gene has CDR1 LGHNA and CDR2 YSLEER.

The rearrangement links TRBV3-1 (or the pseudogene TRBV3-2) to TRBJ1-5; the D gene is possibly TRBD1 (5 bases). V was pared by 3 bases and J by 0 bases, with 9 bases between. Germline CDR1 and CDR2: LGHDT and YNNKEL (reference sequence). The CDR3 loop spans 15 amino acids. Here the CDR3 DNA reads TGTGCCAGCAGCCAGGGGACCGATAGCAATCAGCCCCAGCATTTT. Translating gives CASSQGTDSNQPQHF.

This clone was seen once. The chain links TRBV7-9 to TRBJ2-7; either TRBD1 or TRBD2 may supply D (6 bases each). The CDR3 contains 16 residues. Trimming left V 6 bases short and J 0 bases short, with 18 bases between. The germline V gene encodes CDR1 SEHNR and CDR2 FQNEAQ (reference sequence). In DNA form, the CDR3 reads TGTGCCAGCAGTCAAACTGCGGGACATAGCTCCTACGAGCAGTACTTC. Encoded protein: CASSQTAGHSSYEQYF.

The rearrangement joins TRBV10-2 to TRBJ2-1, with 12 bases aligning to TRBD2. The germline gives CDR1 WSHSY, CDR2 SAAADI. The CDR3 runs to 15 residues. With V trimmed by 5 bases and J by 7 bases, 6 bases remained unmatched. The CDR3 bases are TGCGCCAGCAGTAGGACTAGCGGGGACCTTAATGAGCAGTTCTTC. It translates to CASSRTSGDLNEQFF.

V is TRBV10-3 and J is TRBJ2-3; D may be TRBD1 or TRBD2 (5 bases each). The CDR3 length is 14 residues. CDR1 and CDR2 (germline): ENHRY, SYGVKD. Trimming removed 6 bases from V and 1 base from J, with 11 bases in between. The CDR3 DNA is TGTGCCATCAGCCGGGACCCGGGCACAGATACGCAGTATTTT. As protein: CAISRDPGTDTQYF.

The J gene is TRBJ2-2, the V gene TRBV25-1; 10 bases match TRBD1. The germline gives CDR1 MGHDK, CDR2 SYGVNS. The CDR3 covers 13 residues. J gave up 5 bases and V 8 bases, and 2 bases lay outside the gene matches. CDR3 in amino acids: CASWTGGTGELFF. DNA of the CDR3: TGTGCCAGCTGGACAGGGGGAACCGGGGAGCTGTTTTTT.

The chain links TRBV27 to TRBJ2-3; D possibly matches TRBD1 or TRBD2 (7 bases each). This CDR3 is built from 15 residues. Germline V lookup: CDR1 MNHEY, CDR2 SMNVEV (reference sequence). Trimming cost V 6 bases and J 5 bases, with 18 bases left between them. The CDR3 coding sequence is TGTGCCAGCAGCCAACGGGGGGCAGGGGGAGATACGCAGTATTTT. Its translation: CASSQRGAGGDTQYF.

The chain recombines TRBV18 with TRBJ1-5; TRBD1 is a possible D gene (5 bases). Germline CDR1 and CDR2: KGHSH and LQKENI. V lost 6 bases and J 2 bases, leaving 11 bases between the germline ends. This CDR3 is built from 14 residues. Here the CDR3 reads CASSLGGGNQPQHF. Here the CDR3 DNA reads TGTGCCAGCTCCCTCGGGGGTGGCAATCAGCCCCAGCATTTT.

The chain links TRBV2 to TRBJ1-1; D not certain. The germline V gene encodes CDR1 SNHLY and CDR2 FYNNEI. CDR3 length: 14 amino acids. Trimming cost V 0 bases and J 3 bases, with 8 bases left between them. The CDR3 is CASSEAPWDTEAFF. The CDR3 DNA follows: TGTGCCAGCAGTGAAGCGCCCTGGGACACTGAAGCTTTCTTT.

This CDR3 reads CASSPGQWETQYF. The CDR3 bases are TGTGCCAGCAGCCCAGGACAGTGGGAGACCCAGTACTTC. V is TRBV7-9 and J is TRBJ2-5, with D tentatively TRBD1 (6 bases). Between the trimmed V and J ends, which lost 5 bases and 5 bases, there was a span of 12 bases. This CDR3 region has 13 residues. From germline, CDR1 is SEHNR and CDR2 FQNEAQ (reference sequence).

The V gene is TRBV19, the J gene TRBJ2-2; no reliable D call. This CDR3 contains 14 residues. V lost 3 bases, J lost 1 base, and 6 bases lay in between. From germline, CDR1 is LNHDA and CDR2 SQIVND (reference sequence). CDR3 nucleotides: TGTGCCAGTAGTATCCGAGGGAACACCGGGGAGCTGTTTTTT. Protein: CASSIRGNTGELFF.

This rearrangement joins TRBV10-2 to TRBJ2-7; D is possibly TRBD2 (5 bases). Per the germline V gene, CDR1 is WSHSY and CDR2 is SAAADI. Between the trimmed V and J ends, which lost 5 bases and 7 bases, there was a span of 15 bases. This CDR3 region has 13 residues. The CDR3 DNA is TGCGCCAGCAGTCCGAGGTTACTAGGGGAGCAGTACTTC. The encoded protein is CASSPRLLGEQYF.

V and J are TRBV5-1 and TRBJ2-3, with D perhaps matching TRBD1 (6 bases). This CDR3 has 15 amino acids. From germline, CDR1 is SGHRS and CDR2 YFSETQ. Between the trimmed V and J ends, which lost 1 base and 1 base, there was a span of 10 bases. The CDR3 DNA sequence: TGCGCCAGCAGCTTGTTTGGGGGCGGCACAGATACGCAGTATTTT. Its protein is CASSLFGGGTDTQYF.

The chain joins TRBV29-1 to TRBJ2-7, with 8 bases matching TRBD1. Germline V CDR1 and CDR2: SQVTM, ANQGSEA. This CDR3 is 13 amino acids long. The V gene end was trimmed by 6 bases and the J gene end by 0 bases; junction bases not matched to a gene: 4. In DNA form, the CDR3 reads TGCAGCGTACGGACAGGGAGCTCCTACGAGCAGTACTTC. Encoded protein: CSVRTGSSYEQYF.